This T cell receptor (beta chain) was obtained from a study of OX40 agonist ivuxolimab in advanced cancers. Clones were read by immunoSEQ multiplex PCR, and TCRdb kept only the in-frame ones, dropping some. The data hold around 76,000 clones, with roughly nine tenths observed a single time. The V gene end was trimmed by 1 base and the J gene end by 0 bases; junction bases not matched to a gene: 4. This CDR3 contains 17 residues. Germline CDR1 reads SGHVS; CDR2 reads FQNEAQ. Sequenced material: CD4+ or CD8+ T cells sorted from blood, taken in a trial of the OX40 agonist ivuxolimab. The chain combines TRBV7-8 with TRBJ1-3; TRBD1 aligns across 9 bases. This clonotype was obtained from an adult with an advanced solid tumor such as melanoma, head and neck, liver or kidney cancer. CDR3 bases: TGTGCCAGCAGCTTAGGGACAGGGGTGAACTCTGGAAACACCATATATTTT. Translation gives CASSLGTGVNSGNTIYF.